Below are 11 T cell receptor beta chains sequenced from a single sample in a study of blood T cells in healthy people across ages. Through a sample-barcoded 5' primer and a J-beta primer mix, a second PCR was run for about 6 to 11 cycles. TCRdb ran MiXCR on the 5' RACE reads and lists one entry per CDR3 protein. This table has about 560,000 distinct CDR3 sequences, about 29% appearing once. The data also belong to a second study, concerning T cells of mothers and their children.

The specimen sequenced was blood. The receptors were sampled from a boy aged 2 to 10 in good health.

This clonotype was detected a few times. As DNA, the CDR3 is TGCGCCAGCAGCTTCACAGGAGCGAGGACTGAAGCTTTCTTT. Its protein is CASSFTGARTEAFF. The gene calls are TRBV5-1 and TRBJ1-1; D is perhaps TRBD1 (5 bases). The germline V gene has CDR1 SGHRS and CDR2 YFSETQ. The CDR3 contains 14 residues. Trimming pared 2 bases from V and 5 bases from J, leaving 13 bases between. Complete variable domain (other parts from reference TRBV5-1 and TRBJ1-1): KAGVTQTPRYLIKTRGQQVTLSCSPISGHRSVSWYQQTPGQGLQFLFEYFSETQRNKGNFPGRFSGRQFSNSRSEMNVSTLELGDSALYLCASSFTGARTEAFFGQGTRLTVV.

The chain couples TRBV12-3 or TRBV12-4 to TRBJ2-1; 8 positions agree with TRBD2. The ends lost 1 base at V and 8 bases at J; junction bases unmatched: 16. This CDR3 spans 18 amino acids. The CDR3 sequence is CASSLGTSGSQLSDEQFF. The CDR3 DNA is TGTGCCAGCAGTTTAGGAACGAGCGGGAGTCAACTGAGTGATGAGCAGTTCTTC.

This clonotype came up a few times. The V gene is TRBV6-5, the J gene TRBJ2-7; D possibly matches TRBD1 or TRBD2 (6 bases each). Germline CDR1 and CDR2: MNHEY and SVGAGI. The CDR3 length is 15 residues. V lost 2 bases and J lost 3, with 14 bases in between. The CDR3 region is CASSYLQGGFYEQYF. The CDR3 region has the DNA TGTGCCAGCAGTTACCTACAGGGAGGTTTCTACGAGCAGTACTTC.

In this sample, this clonotype turned up a few times. This sequence joins TRBV3-1 and TRBJ2-1; D uncertain. The tail of the sequence fits TRBJ2-5 better, so the J call may be wrong. This CDR3 is built from 14 residues. Germline V gene lookup returns CDR1 LGHDT and CDR2 YNNKEL (reference sequence). Here the CDR3 DNA reads TGTGCCAGCAGCCAATTGAGTAAGAGGGAGACCCAGTACTTC. It encodes CASSQLSKRETQYF.

This clonotype was recorded once. The rearrangement joins TRBV5-5 to TRBJ1-1, with a weak D call TRBD1 (5 bases). Germline values: CDR1 SGHKS, CDR2 YYEKEE (reference sequence). Trimming cost V 4 bases and J 5 bases, with 27 bases left between them. The CDR3 covers 18 residues. CDR3 DNA sequence: TGTGCCAGCAGCCCTGGGGGAGTTGTGGGGAGACGGGTGACTGAAGCTTTCTTT. Translated: CASSPGGVVGRRVTEAFF.

This chain uses TRBV7-2 with TRBJ1-1; TRBD1 agrees at 7 bases. V was clipped by 5 bases and J by 1 base; unmatched bases: 10. Germline-derived CDR1 and CDR2 are SGHTA and FQGNSA. There are 16 residues in the CDR3. The CDR3, as DNA: TGTGCCAGCAGCGTGACAGGGCGGAGGGCGAACACTGAAGCTTTCTTT. Residues: CASSVTGRRANTEAFF.

This chain uses TRBV3-1 with TRBJ1-2; tentative D call: TRBD1 (5 bases). With 6 bases removed from V and 6 bases from J, the gap between germline ends came to 14 bases. This CDR3 contains 13 residues. In germline, CDR1 is LGHDT, CDR2 YNNKEL (reference sequence). The CDR3 protein is CASRAGEVDGYTF. The CDR3 coding sequence is TGTGCCAGCAGAGCGGGGGAAGTGGATGGCTACACCTTC.

The rearrangement uses TRBV20-1 and TRBJ2-3, with 7 bases aligning to TRBD2. The CDR3 has 14 amino acids. The V gene's germline CDR1 is DFQATT and CDR2 SNEGSKA (reference sequence). With V trimmed by 6 bases and J by 0 bases, 6 bases remained unmatched. The CDR3 loop is CSAPRLASTDTQYF. The CDR3 bases are TGCAGTGCCCCAAGACTAGCTAGCACAGATACGCAGTATTTT.

V usage is TRBV29-1 and J usage is TRBJ1-2, with a possible D match to TRBD1 (6 bases). The V gene's germline CDR1 is SQVTM and CDR2 ANQGSEA. The V end lost 8 bases, the J end lost 0 bases, and 16 bases lay between the germline ends. The CDR3 has 14 amino acids. The CDR3 DNA is TGCAGCATCTCCGGGACACCTGCTAACTATGGCTACACCTTC. Protein product: CSISGTPANYGYTF. Full variable domain (rest looked up from reference TRBV29-1 and TRBJ1-2): SAVISQKPSRDICQRGTSLTIQCQVDSQVTMMFWYRQQPGQSLTLIATANQGSEATYESGFVIDKFPISRPNLTFSTLTVSNMSPEDSSIYLCSISGTPANYGYTFGSGTRLTVV.

The chain recombines TRBV3-1 with TRBJ2-5, with D perhaps TRBD1 (6 bases). The end of the DNA aligns better with TRBJ2-7, so the J call may be wrong. CDR1 and CDR2 (germline): LGHDT, YNNKEL (reference sequence). The CDR3 spans 15 residues. Here the CDR3 DNA reads TGTGCCAGCAGCCCAGAACAGGGTACCCACTACGAGCAGTACTTC. Translating it yields CASSPEQGTHYEQYF.

The gene calls are TRBV4-3 and TRBJ2-7; D is unresolved. The CDR3 runs to 15 residues. V was trimmed by 0 bases and J by 0 bases, leaving 9 bases between them. CDR1 and CDR2 (germline): LGHNA, YSLEER. The chain's CDR3 is CASSQESYSSYEQYF. Written as DNA, the CDR3 is TGCGCCAGCAGCCAAGAATCTTACAGCTCCTACGAGCAGTACTTC.